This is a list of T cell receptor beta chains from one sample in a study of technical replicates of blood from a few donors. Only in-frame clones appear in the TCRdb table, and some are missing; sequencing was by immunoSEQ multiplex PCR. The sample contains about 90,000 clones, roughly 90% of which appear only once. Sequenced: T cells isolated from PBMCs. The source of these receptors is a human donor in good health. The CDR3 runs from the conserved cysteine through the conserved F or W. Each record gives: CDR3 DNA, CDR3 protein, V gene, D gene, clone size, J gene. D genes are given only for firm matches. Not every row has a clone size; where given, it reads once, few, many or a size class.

cdr3_nt: TGTGCCAGTAGTCTGCGCCAATCTGGGGCCAACGTCCTGACTTTC; cdr3_aa: CASSLRQSGANVLTF; v_call: TRBV19; d_call: .; clone_size: .; j_call: TRBJ2-6
cdr3_nt: TGTGCCAGCGGAGGGCGGGGGGGCTACAATGAGCAGTTCTTC; cdr3_aa: CASGGRGGYNEQFF; v_call: TRBV11-2; d_call: TRBD2; clone_size: once; j_call: TRBJ2-1
cdr3_nt: TGTGCCAGCAGTGAATATAGGGGGACAGATACGCAGTATTTT; cdr3_aa: CASSEYRGTDTQYF; v_call: TRBV25-1; d_call: .; clone_size: .; j_call: TRBJ2-3
cdr3_nt: TGTGCCAGCAGTTTGAGACTAACTAGCACAGATACGCAGTATTTT; cdr3_aa: CASSLRLTSTDTQYF; v_call: TRBV28; d_call: .; clone_size: .; j_call: TRBJ2-3
cdr3_nt: TGTGCCAGCAGCCCTCTACGCACAGTACGGTCTGGAAACACCATATATTTT; cdr3_aa: CASSPLRTVRSGNTIYF; v_call: TRBV7-8; d_call: .; clone_size: .; j_call: TRBJ1-3
cdr3_nt: TGTGCCAGCTACAGTCCTGGCTCTGGGGCCAACGTCCTGACTTTC; cdr3_aa: CASYSPGSGANVLTF; v_call: TRBV2; d_call: .; clone_size: .; j_call: TRBJ2-6
cdr3_nt: TGCGCCAGCAGCTCATCCGGGACAGACTACACTGAAGCTTTCTTT; cdr3_aa: CASSSSGTDYTEAFF; v_call: TRBV5-1; d_call: TRBD1; clone_size: .; j_call: TRBJ1-1
cdr3_nt: TGCGCCAGCAGCTTGGATCCTTGGGACAGGGGGCGCGATTCTACACTCGCCTATGGCTACACCTTC; cdr3_aa: CASSLDPWDRGRDSTLAYGYTF; v_call: TRBV5-1; d_call: TRBD1; clone_size: .; j_call: TRBJ1-2
cdr3_nt: TGTGCCAGCAGCGTAGCCAGGAACACTGAAGCTTTCTTT; cdr3_aa: CASSVARNTEAFF; v_call: TRBV9; d_call: .; clone_size: few; j_call: TRBJ1-1
cdr3_nt: TGTGCCAGCAGGGGAAACTTTCGGGGCACTGAAGCTTTCTTT; cdr3_aa: CASRGNFRGTEAFF; v_call: TRBV6-1; d_call: .; clone_size: .; j_call: TRBJ1-1
cdr3_nt: TGTGCCAGCAGGACTAGCGGGGGGAACTACAATGAGCAGTTCTTC; cdr3_aa: CASRTSGGNYNEQFF; v_call: TRBV2; d_call: TRBD2; clone_size: .; j_call: TRBJ2-1
cdr3_nt: TGCGCCAGCAGCTTGGGCCCGTTCGAGGGAATGCAGCCCCAGCATTTT; cdr3_aa: CASSLGPFEGMQPQHF; v_call: TRBV5-1; d_call: .; clone_size: .; j_call: TRBJ1-5
cdr3_nt: TGCGCCAGCACCCGGGAAGTAGTCGGGCAGGGGGGCACTGAAGCTTTCTTT; cdr3_aa: CASTREVVGQGGTEAFF; v_call: TRBV5-1; d_call: TRBD1; clone_size: few; j_call: TRBJ1-1
cdr3_nt: TGTGCCAGCAGCTTTAGTCTTGAAGCTTTCTTT; cdr3_aa: CASSFSLEAFF; v_call: TRBV5-5; d_call: .; clone_size: .; j_call: TRBJ1-1
cdr3_nt: TGTGCCAGTAGTATGGACAACGGGCCCTATGGCTACACCTTC; cdr3_aa: CASSMDNGPYGYTF; v_call: TRBV19; d_call: .; clone_size: once; j_call: TRBJ1-2
cdr3_nt: TGTGCCAGCAGCTTAGCGGAAGGACGGGACACACTCGGGCAGTGCTTC; cdr3_aa: CASSLAEGRDTLGQCF; v_call: TRBV7-9; d_call: .; clone_size: .; j_call: TRBJ2-7
cdr3_nt: TGTGCCATCAGTGAGTCGACTAGCGGGGTCTCCTACAATGAGCAGTTCTTC; cdr3_aa: CAISESTSGVSYNEQFF; v_call: TRBV10-3; d_call: TRBD2; clone_size: .; j_call: TRBJ2-1
cdr3_nt: TGTGCCACCAGCATTTCGGGAAACACCATATATTTT; cdr3_aa: CATSISGNTIYF; v_call: TRBV15; d_call: .; clone_size: .; j_call: TRBJ1-3
cdr3_nt: TGTGCCACTTTCGGTGGCGGGAGGATCTACAATGAGCAGTTCTTC; cdr3_aa: CATFGGGRIYNEQFF; v_call: TRBV28; d_call: TRBD2; clone_size: .; j_call: TRBJ2-1
cdr3_nt: TGTGCCAGCTCACTTTCTAATCGCTACCAAGAGACCCAGTACTTC; cdr3_aa: CASSLSNRYQETQYF; v_call: TRBV18; d_call: .; clone_size: .; j_call: TRBJ2-5
cdr3_nt: TGTGCCAGCAGCTTAGGACCTAGCTCTGGAAACACCATATATTTT; cdr3_aa: CASSLGPSSGNTIYF; v_call: TRBV13; d_call: .; clone_size: .; j_call: TRBJ1-3
cdr3_nt: TGTGCCAGCAGCTTCGGGAGGCCAGACAATGAGCAGTTCTTC; cdr3_aa: CASSFGRPDNEQFF; v_call: TRBV5-6; d_call: TRBD2; clone_size: once; j_call: TRBJ2-1
cdr3_nt: TGTGCCAGTAGTAATCCGCAAGCGGGGCTCTACGAGCAGTACTTC; cdr3_aa: CASSNPQAGLYEQYF; v_call: TRBV19; d_call: TRBD2; clone_size: .; j_call: TRBJ2-7
cdr3_nt: TGTGCCAGCTCACCACTCAGGGACACTGAAGCTTTCTTT; cdr3_aa: CASSPLRDTEAFF; v_call: TRBV18; d_call: .; clone_size: .; j_call: TRBJ1-1
cdr3_nt: TGTGCCAGCAGCGCGATCCTTAGGGGTGAAAAACTGTTTTTT; cdr3_aa: CASSAILRGEKLFF; v_call: TRBV7-9; d_call: .; clone_size: .; j_call: TRBJ1-4
cdr3_nt: TGTGCCACCTTAGCGGGGGGGCCCGAGCAGTACTTC; cdr3_aa: CATLAGGPEQYF; v_call: TRBV7-3; d_call: TRBD2; clone_size: .; j_call: TRBJ2-7
cdr3_nt: TGTGCCAGCTCACCGACAGGGACGATTAACTATGGCTACACCTTC; cdr3_aa: CASSPTGTINYGYTF; v_call: TRBV18; d_call: TRBD1; clone_size: few; j_call: TRBJ1-2
cdr3_nt: TGTGCCAGCAGTTTTTCTCGGGTGGCCGGGGAGCTGTTTTTT; cdr3_aa: CASSFSRVAGELFF; v_call: TRBV27; d_call: .; clone_size: .; j_call: TRBJ2-2
cdr3_nt: TGCGCCAGCAGCTCGGTAGATAGCACCGGGGAGCTGTTTTTT; cdr3_aa: CASSSVDSTGELFF; v_call: TRBV5-1; d_call: .; clone_size: .; j_call: TRBJ2-2
cdr3_nt: TGTGCCAGCTCCCCCATGGCAGGCATAGGGGACACTGAAGCTTTCTTT; cdr3_aa: CASSPMAGIGDTEAFF; v_call: TRBV18; d_call: .; clone_size: .; j_call: TRBJ1-1
cdr3_nt: TGTGCCAGCAGCGCCCCCGGGACTAGAGACGAGCAGTACTTC; cdr3_aa: CASSAPGTRDEQYF; v_call: TRBV11-2; d_call: TRBD2; clone_size: .; j_call: TRBJ2-7
cdr3_nt: TGTGCCAGCAGCCAAGAGGGGACTAAATTGTTCTTC; cdr3_aa: CASSQEGTKLFF; v_call: TRBV4-2; d_call: TRBD2; clone_size: .; j_call: TRBJ2-1
cdr3_nt: TGTGCCAGCAGTTACTCCGCAGGGGGGAACACTGAAGCTTTCTTT; cdr3_aa: CASSYSAGGNTEAFF; v_call: TRBV6-6; d_call: TRBD1; clone_size: .; j_call: TRBJ1-1
cdr3_nt: TGTGCCAGCAGTTTAGTTACTAGCGGTTCCTACGAGCAGTACTTC; cdr3_aa: CASSLVTSGSYEQYF; v_call: TRBV28; d_call: TRBD2; clone_size: .; j_call: TRBJ2-7
cdr3_nt: TGTGCCAGCAGCCCGGAGGTACTCCCGAACACTGAAGCTTTCTTT; cdr3_aa: CASSPEVLPNTEAFF; v_call: TRBV7-8; d_call: .; clone_size: .; j_call: TRBJ1-1
cdr3_nt: TGTGCCAGCACCGGGGGGCTCGGGACCTACGAGCAGTACTTC; cdr3_aa: CASTGGLGTYEQYF; v_call: TRBV11-3; d_call: .; clone_size: .; j_call: TRBJ2-7
cdr3_nt: TGTGCCAGCAGCGTAGAACTTGGAAACACCATATATTTT; cdr3_aa: CASSVELGNTIYF; v_call: TRBV9; d_call: .; clone_size: .; j_call: TRBJ1-3
cdr3_nt: TGTGCCAGCAGCTTGGGAGGCTACGAGCAGTACTTC; cdr3_aa: CASSLGGYEQYF; v_call: TRBV5-4; d_call: .; clone_size: .; j_call: TRBJ2-7
cdr3_nt: TGCGCCAGCAGCTCCAGCGGGGCCTCCTTAGAGACCCAGTACTTC; cdr3_aa: CASSSSGASLETQYF; v_call: TRBV5-1; d_call: TRBD2; clone_size: once; j_call: TRBJ2-5
cdr3_nt: TGTGCCAGCAGCTATAGAGCCGGGAGCTCCTACAATGAGCAGTTCTTC; cdr3_aa: CASSYRAGSSYNEQFF; v_call: TRBV7-3; d_call: .; clone_size: .; j_call: TRBJ2-1
cdr3_nt: TGTGCCAGCAGGGGAACAGGGGGCTATAATGAGCAGTTCTTC; cdr3_aa: CASRGTGGYNEQFF; v_call: TRBV14; d_call: TRBD1; clone_size: .; j_call: TRBJ2-1
cdr3_nt: TGTGCCAGCAGGCTCGACAGACCCTCCTACAATGAGCAGTTCTTC; cdr3_aa: CASRLDRPSYNEQFF; v_call: TRBV6-5; d_call: .; clone_size: .; j_call: TRBJ2-1
cdr3_nt: TGTGCCAGCAGTCCCCGGCGACAGGGGCAGGGGCCCCAGCATTTT; cdr3_aa: CASSPRRQGQGPQHF; v_call: TRBV27; d_call: TRBD1; clone_size: .; j_call: TRBJ1-5
cdr3_nt: TGTGCCAGCAGATTGGGACAGGGAAGCCCCTACGAGCAGTACTTC; cdr3_aa: CASRLGQGSPYEQYF; v_call: TRBV2; d_call: TRBD1; clone_size: .; j_call: TRBJ2-7
cdr3_nt: TGTGCCAGTACCGACGGGAACAATCAGCCCCAGCATTTT; cdr3_aa: CASTDGNNQPQHF; v_call: TRBV19; d_call: .; clone_size: .; j_call: TRBJ1-5
cdr3_nt: TGTGCCAGCAGTCCCCCTAGCGAGAAGGTTCGGGGGCAGTACTTC; cdr3_aa: CASSPPSEKVRGQYF; v_call: TRBV28; d_call: .; clone_size: few; j_call: TRBJ2-7
cdr3_nt: TGTGCCAGCAGTTTATCATCCAGGGGGCGGGAAAACGAGCAGTACTTC; cdr3_aa: CASSLSSRGRENEQYF; v_call: TRBV27; d_call: TRBD1; clone_size: .; j_call: TRBJ2-7
cdr3_nt: TGTGCCAACAAACTCCGGGATGGCTACACCTTC; cdr3_aa: CANKLRDGYTF; v_call: TRBV2; d_call: .; clone_size: .; j_call: TRBJ1-2
cdr3_nt: TGCGCCAGCAGCCCGGGGGGGCGGACGCAAGAGACCCAGTACTTC; cdr3_aa: CASSPGGRTQETQYF; v_call: TRBV5-1; d_call: TRBD2; clone_size: .; j_call: TRBJ2-5
cdr3_nt: TGCGCCAGCAGCTGGACGACTAGCGGGAGTAGCAATGAGCAGTTCTTC; cdr3_aa: CASSWTTSGSSNEQFF; v_call: TRBV5-1; d_call: TRBD2; clone_size: .; j_call: TRBJ2-1
cdr3_nt: TGTGCCACCAGCAGGTCACAAGTTTACGAGCAGTACTTC; cdr3_aa: CATSRSQVYEQYF; v_call: TRBV15; d_call: .; clone_size: .; j_call: TRBJ2-7
cdr3_nt: TGTGCCAGCAGCGTCCGGGACAGGGTCGACTCTGGAAACACCATATATTTT; cdr3_aa: CASSVRDRVDSGNTIYF; v_call: TRBV11-2; d_call: TRBD1; clone_size: once; j_call: TRBJ1-3
cdr3_nt: TGTGCCAGTAGCAATAAAGGACAGACTGAAGCTTTCTTT; cdr3_aa: CASSNKGQTEAFF; v_call: TRBV19; d_call: .; clone_size: .; j_call: TRBJ1-1
cdr3_nt: TGTGCCAGCAACACCTATGGGAGGGCTCACCCTGAGCAGTTCTTC; cdr3_aa: CASNTYGRAHPEQFF; v_call: TRBV27; d_call: TRBD2; clone_size: .; j_call: TRBJ2-1